This T cell receptor (beta chain) derives from a study of T cell clonotyping in hematopoietic cell transplantation. Study-level information: Recipients' pretransplant samples followed cytoreduction.

Germline-derived CDR1 and CDR2 are SGHKS and YYEKEE (reference sequence). The length of the CDR3 is 15 residues. Trimming left V 4 bases short and J 4 bases short, with 17 bases between. TCRdb's table, derived via immunoSEQ multiplex PCR, lists solely in-frame clones and lacks some. The data hold about 18,000 clones, with roughly 88% observed a single time. Time point indicated: recipient sample about 28 days before transplant, after cytoreduction. Recipients were bled about 28 days pretransplant and at posttransplant days 30, 100, 180. V is TRBV5-5 and J is TRBJ1-1, with D unresolved. The material was peripheral blood mononuclear cells, obtained before stem cell transplant. This clonotype was obtained from a man aged 45-60 years with acute myeloid leukemia. Some clones in this sample may be carry-over from other donors' samples. The CDR3 region has the DNA TGTGCCAGCAGCCCCACCCATGCCCTGGGCACTGAAGCTTTCTTT. This codes for CASSPTHALGTEAFF.